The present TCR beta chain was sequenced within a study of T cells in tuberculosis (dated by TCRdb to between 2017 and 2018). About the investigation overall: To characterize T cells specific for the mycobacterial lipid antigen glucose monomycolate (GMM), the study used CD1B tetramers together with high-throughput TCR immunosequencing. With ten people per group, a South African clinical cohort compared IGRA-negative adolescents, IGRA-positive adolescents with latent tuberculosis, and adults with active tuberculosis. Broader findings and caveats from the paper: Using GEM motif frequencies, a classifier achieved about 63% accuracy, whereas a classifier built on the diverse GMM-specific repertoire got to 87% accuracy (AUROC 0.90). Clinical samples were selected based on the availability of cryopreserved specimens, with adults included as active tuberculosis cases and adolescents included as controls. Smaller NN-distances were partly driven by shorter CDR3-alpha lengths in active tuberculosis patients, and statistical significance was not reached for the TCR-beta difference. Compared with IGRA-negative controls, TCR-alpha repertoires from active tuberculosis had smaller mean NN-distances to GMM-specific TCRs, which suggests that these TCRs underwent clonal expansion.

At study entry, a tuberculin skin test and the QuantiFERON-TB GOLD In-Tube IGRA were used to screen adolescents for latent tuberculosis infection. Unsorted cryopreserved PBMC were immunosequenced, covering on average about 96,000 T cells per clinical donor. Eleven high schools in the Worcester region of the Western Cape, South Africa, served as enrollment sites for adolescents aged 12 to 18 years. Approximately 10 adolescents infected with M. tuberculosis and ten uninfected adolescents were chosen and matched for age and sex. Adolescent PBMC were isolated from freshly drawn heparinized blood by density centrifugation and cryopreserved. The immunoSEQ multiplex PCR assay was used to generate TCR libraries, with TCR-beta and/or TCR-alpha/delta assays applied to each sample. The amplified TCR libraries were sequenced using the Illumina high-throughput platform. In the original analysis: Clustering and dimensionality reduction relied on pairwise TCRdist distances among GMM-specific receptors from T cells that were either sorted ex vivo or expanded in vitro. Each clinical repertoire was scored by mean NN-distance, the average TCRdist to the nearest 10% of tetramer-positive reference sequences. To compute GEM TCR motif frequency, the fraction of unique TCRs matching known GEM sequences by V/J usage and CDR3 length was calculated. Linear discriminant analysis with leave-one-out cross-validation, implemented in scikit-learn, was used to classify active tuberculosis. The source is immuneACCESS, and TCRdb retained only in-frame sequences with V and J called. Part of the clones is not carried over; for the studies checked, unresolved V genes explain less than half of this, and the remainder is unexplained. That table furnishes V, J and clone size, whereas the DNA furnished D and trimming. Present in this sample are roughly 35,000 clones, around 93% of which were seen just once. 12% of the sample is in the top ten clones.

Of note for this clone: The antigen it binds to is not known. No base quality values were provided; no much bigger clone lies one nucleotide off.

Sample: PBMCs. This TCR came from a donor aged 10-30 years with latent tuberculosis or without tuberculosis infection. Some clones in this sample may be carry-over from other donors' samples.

The bases read TGCGCCAGCAGCTTCCGACTAGCGGGGGCCAATGAGCAGTTCTTC. This yields the protein CASSFRLAGANEQFF. The chain couples TRBV5-1 to TRBJ2-1; TRBD2 agrees with 12 junctional bases. For CDR1 and CDR2, the germline V gene lists SGHRS and YFSETQ. Relative to germline, V is missing 2 bases and J is missing 6 bases, with 3 bases of the junction outside any gene match. Counted from cysteine to phenylalanine, this CDR3 has 15 amino acids. Left in the record is the CDR3 DNA by itself, 45 bases read in frame from the first base. The variable domain in full, with residues beyond the CDR3 obtained from the reference TRBV5-1 and TRBJ2-1 genes, is KAGVTQTPRYLIKTRGQQVTLSCSPISGHRSVSWYQQTPGQGLQFLFEYFSETQRNKGNFPGRFSGRQFSNSRSEMNVSTLELGDSALYLCASSFRLAGANEQFFGPGTRLTVL.